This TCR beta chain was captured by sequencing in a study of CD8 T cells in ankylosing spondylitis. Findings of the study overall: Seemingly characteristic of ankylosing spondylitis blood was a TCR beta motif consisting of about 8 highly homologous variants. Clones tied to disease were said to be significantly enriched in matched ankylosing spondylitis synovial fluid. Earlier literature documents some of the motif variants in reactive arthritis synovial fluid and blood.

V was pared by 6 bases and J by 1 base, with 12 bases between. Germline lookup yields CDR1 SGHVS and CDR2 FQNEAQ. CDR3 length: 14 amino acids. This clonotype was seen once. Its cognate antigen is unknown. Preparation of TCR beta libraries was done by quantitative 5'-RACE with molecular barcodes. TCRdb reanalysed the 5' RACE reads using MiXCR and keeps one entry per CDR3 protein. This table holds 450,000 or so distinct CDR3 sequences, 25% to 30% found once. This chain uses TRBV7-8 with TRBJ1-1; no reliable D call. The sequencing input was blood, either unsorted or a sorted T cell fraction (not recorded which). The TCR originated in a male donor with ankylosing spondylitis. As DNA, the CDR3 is TGTGCCAGCAGGATTGGAGTATCGAACACTGAAGCTTTCTTT. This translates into CASRIGVSNTEAFF.